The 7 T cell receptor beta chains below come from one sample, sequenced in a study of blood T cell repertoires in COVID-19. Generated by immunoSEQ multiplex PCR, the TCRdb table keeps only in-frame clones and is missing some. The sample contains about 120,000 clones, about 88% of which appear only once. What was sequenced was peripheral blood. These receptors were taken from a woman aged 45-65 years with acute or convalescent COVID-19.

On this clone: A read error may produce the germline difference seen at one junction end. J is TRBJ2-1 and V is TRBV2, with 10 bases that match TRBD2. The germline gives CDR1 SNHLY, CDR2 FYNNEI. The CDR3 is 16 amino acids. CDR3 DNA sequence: TGTGCCAGCAGTCAAGCGGGAGGGTTGAGGGGCGATGAGCAGTTCTTC. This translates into CASSQAGGLRGDEQFF.

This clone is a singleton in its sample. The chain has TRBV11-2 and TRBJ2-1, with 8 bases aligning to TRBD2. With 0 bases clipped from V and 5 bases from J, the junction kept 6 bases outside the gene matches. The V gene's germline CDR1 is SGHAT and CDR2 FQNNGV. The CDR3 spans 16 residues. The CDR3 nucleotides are TGTGCCAGCAGCTTAGAACGGCTAGCGGGCAACAATGAGCAGTTCTTC. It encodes CASSLERLAGNNEQFF.

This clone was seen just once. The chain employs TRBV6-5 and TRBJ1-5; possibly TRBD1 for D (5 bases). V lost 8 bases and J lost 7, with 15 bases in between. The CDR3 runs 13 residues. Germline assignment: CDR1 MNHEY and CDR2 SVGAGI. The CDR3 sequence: CASSLGGGQPQHF. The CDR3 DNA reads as TGTGCCAGCTCCCTTGGGGGGGGGCAGCCCCAGCATTTT.

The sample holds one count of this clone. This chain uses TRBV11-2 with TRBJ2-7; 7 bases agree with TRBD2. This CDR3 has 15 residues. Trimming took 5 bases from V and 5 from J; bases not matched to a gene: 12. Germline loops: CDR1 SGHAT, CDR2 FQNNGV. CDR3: CASSPRGSGPDEQYF. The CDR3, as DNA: TGTGCCAGCAGCCCTCGGGGTAGCGGGCCCGACGAGCAGTACTTC. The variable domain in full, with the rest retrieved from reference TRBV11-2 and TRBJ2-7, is EAGVAQSPRYKIIEKRQSVAFWCNPISGHATLYWYQQILGQGPKLLIQFQNNGVVDDSQLPKDRFSAERLKGVDSTLKIQPAKLEDSAVYLCASSPRGSGPDEQYFGPGTRLTVT.

The CDR3 region is CASYSGRITGELFF. DNA for the CDR3: TGTGCCAGCTATAGCGGGAGGATCACCGGGGAGCTGTTTTTT. The chain has TRBV3-1 (or the pseudogene TRBV3-2) and TRBJ2-2; 10 bases agree with TRBD2. This CDR3 is 14 amino acids long. The germline gives CDR1 LGHDT, CDR2 YNNKEL (reference sequence). Trimming at V came to 8 bases and at J to 4 bases, leaving 4 bases not matched to a gene.

CDR3 DNA sequence: TGCAGCGTTGATGAGGGAAGCACAGATACGCAGTATTTT. It codes for CSVDEGSTDTQYF. The V gene is TRBV29-1, the J gene TRBJ2-3, with a weak D call TRBD2 (5 bases). The length of the CDR3 is 13 residues. Trimming stripped 3 bases from V and 0 bases from J, with 7 bases between. CDR1 SQVTM and CDR2 ANQGSEA come from the germline V gene.

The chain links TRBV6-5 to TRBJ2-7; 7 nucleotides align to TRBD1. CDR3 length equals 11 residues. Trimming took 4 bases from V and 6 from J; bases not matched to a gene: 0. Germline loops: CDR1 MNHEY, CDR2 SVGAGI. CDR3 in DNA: TGTGCCAGCAGTTCAGGGGGCGAGCAGTACTTC. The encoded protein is CASSSGGEQYF.